One sample yielded the 12 T cell receptor beta chains listed below, sequenced in a study of cytomegalovirus exposure and HLA in healthy donors. The PCR had 60 Vbeta and 13 Jbeta primers. Some clones are missing from TCRdb's copy, which holds only in-frame ones; the method was immunoSEQ multiplex PCR. The repertoire holds about 160,000 clones, with 80% to 90% as singletons. Material for sequencing was PBMCs. These receptors all come from a woman aged 45-60 years in good health and CMV-seronegative.

The chain links TRBV6-1 to TRBJ2-1; TRBD2 matches 10 bases. The germline CDR1 and CDR2 sequences are MNHNS and SASEGT. CDR3 size: 17 residues. Losses at the gene ends were 3 bases for V and 5 bases for J; bases not matched to a gene: 10. The DNA of the CDR3 is TGTGCCAGCAGTGATCCTCAGCGGGGGGGCTCGGACAATGAGCAGTTCTTC. Translated: CASSDPQRGGSDNEQFF.

This CDR3 is CASSLGASGFTTDTQYF. CDR3 DNA: TGCGCCAGCAGCTTGGGGGCTAGCGGCTTTACGACAGATACGCAGTATTTT. V is TRBV5-1 and J is TRBJ2-3, with 7 bases matching TRBD2. After removal of 0 bases from V and 3 bases from J, the junction contained 10 bases not matched to a gene. The CDR3 has 17 amino acids. Germline lookup yields CDR1 SGHRS and CDR2 YFSETQ.

Comment on this clone: The junction and the germline gene differ at one end; a read error may be behind it. The rearrangement uses TRBV7-9 and TRBJ1-4; TRBD1 agrees at 7 bases. This CDR3 is built from 16 residues. Germline lookup yields CDR1 SEHNR and CDR2 FQNEAQ (reference sequence). CDR3 nucleotide sequence: TGTTCCAGCAGCGGCCGGGACAGCTCTACTAATGAAAAACTGTTTTTT. It translates to CSSSGRDSSTNEKLFF.

To note about this clone: The same CDR3 is also encoded by other DNA sequences in this sample. The rearrangement links TRBV7-9 to TRBJ2-7, with D possibly TRBD1 on 6 matching bases. Germline V lookup: CDR1 SEHNR, CDR2 FQNEAQ (reference sequence). CDR3 size: 13 residues. Trimming stripped 4 bases from V and 2 bases from J, with 9 bases between. CDR3 residues: CASSSGQTYEQYF. Here the CDR3 DNA reads TGTGCCAGCAGCTCCGGACAGACCTACGAGCAGTACTTC.

The V gene is TRBV19, the J gene TRBJ2-3, with no clear D. The V gene lost 3 bases and the J gene lost 6 bases, with 10 bases spanning the gap. Germline V gene sequence: CDR1 LNHDA, CDR2 SQIVND (reference sequence). The CDR3 consists of 13 residues. CDR3 bases: TGTGCCAGTAGTATGTGGGCCCAGGATACGCAGTATTTT. Translating it yields CASSMWAQDTQYF.

This clone came up a few times. This sequence joins TRBV9 and TRBJ2-5; tentative D call: TRBD1 (6 bases). The CDR3 has 14 residues. The V end was cut by 1 base, the J end by 3 bases, with 10 bases between. Germline V CDR1 and CDR2: SGDLS, YYNGEE. The CDR3 DNA reads as TGTGCCAGCAGCGTATTGGGGGACAAAGAGACCCAGTACTTC. Translated, it gives CASSVLGDKETQYF.

This chain connects TRBV2 to TRBJ1-1, with 7 bases identical to TRBD1. The germline CDR1 and CDR2 sequences are SNHLY and FYNNEI. V dropped 4 bases and J dropped 1; count of bases not matched to a gene: 9. The length of the CDR3 is 16 residues. The CDR3 sequence is CASSVATGIENTEAFF. The CDR3 DNA reads as TGTGCCAGCAGTGTAGCGACAGGGATAGAGAACACTGAAGCTTTCTTT.

This chain joins TRBV19 and TRBJ2-3; D ambiguous. V lost 8 bases, J lost 6 bases, and 12 bases lay in between. In germline, CDR1 is LNHDA, CDR2 SQIVND (reference sequence). The CDR3 runs to 12 residues. CDR3 nucleotides: TGTGCCAGTGGGTGGATTAGCGATACGCAGTATTTT. Protein sequence: CASGWISDTQYF.

The table lists this clone with a count of one. J is TRBJ2-1 and V is TRBV4-3; 7 bases line up with TRBD2. In germline, CDR1 is LGHNA, CDR2 YSLEER. J gave up 3 bases and V 2 bases, and 10 bases lay outside the gene matches. The CDR3 consists of 17 residues. The CDR3 loop is CASSQRYRDYLYNEQFF. The CDR3 nucleotides are TGCGCCAGCAGCCAAAGATACCGGGACTACCTCTACAATGAGCAGTTCTTC.

This clone was detected a few times. The chain combines TRBV6-5 with TRBJ1-2; the match to TRBD1 covers 7 bases. The CDR3 has 14 residues. Germline CDR1 reads MNHEY; CDR2 reads SVGAGI. Losses at the gene ends were 0 bases for V and 6 bases for J; bases not matched to a gene: 4. CDR3 bases: TGTGCCAGCAGTTACTCGAGGAGGGGGCATGGCTACACCTTC. Residues: CASSYSRRGHGYTF.

The V gene is TRBV11-2, the J gene TRBJ2-5, with 9 nucleotides matching TRBD2. Germline lookup yields CDR1 SGHAT and CDR2 FQNNGV. V lost 6 bases, J lost 5 bases, and 13 bases stayed unmatched. This CDR3 is 16 amino acids long. CDR3 in amino acids: CASSQRLAAEWETQYF. The CDR3 bases are TGTGCCAGCAGTCAAAGACTAGCGGCAGAGTGGGAGACCCAGTACTTC.

The rearrangement joins TRBV29-1 to TRBJ1-2; 7 bases line up with TRBD1. Germline lookup yields CDR1 SQVTM and CDR2 ANQGSEA. CDR3 size: 13 residues. V gave up 3 bases and J gave up 4 bases; unmatched junction bases: 5. CDR3 nucleotides: TGCAGCGTTGATGAAGGGGGCGGCTATGGCTACACCTTC. Translation gives CSVDEGGGYGYTF.